The sequence of this TCR beta chain was determined in a study of identical twins. Using its own MiXCR run on the 5' RACE reads, TCRdb lists one record per CDR3 protein. This sample has some 710,000 distinct CDR3 sequences, with 6.1% found just once. Germline V gene data show CDR1 as DFQATT and CDR2 as SNEGSKA (reference sequence). After removal of 3 bases from V and 3 bases from J, the junction contained 6 bases not matched to a gene. This CDR3 spans 15 amino acids. This clonotype appeared many times. Its antigen is as yet unknown. Study-level results: The presence of invariant MAIT and iNKT cells could partly confound analyses of zero-insertion sequences. Out-of-frame alpha sequences that twins shared showed excess low generation probability. The analysis was cross-sectional rather than longitudinal within donors.

The rearrangement joins TRBV20-1 to TRBJ2-3; 10 positions agree with TRBD1. This receptor was obtained from a man younger than 35 in good health. The sample was naive T cells sorted from blood. DNA for the CDR3: TGCAGTGCTAGCACCGGGACAGGGGTGACAGATACGCAGTATTTT. Translating it yields CSASTGTGVTDTQYF.